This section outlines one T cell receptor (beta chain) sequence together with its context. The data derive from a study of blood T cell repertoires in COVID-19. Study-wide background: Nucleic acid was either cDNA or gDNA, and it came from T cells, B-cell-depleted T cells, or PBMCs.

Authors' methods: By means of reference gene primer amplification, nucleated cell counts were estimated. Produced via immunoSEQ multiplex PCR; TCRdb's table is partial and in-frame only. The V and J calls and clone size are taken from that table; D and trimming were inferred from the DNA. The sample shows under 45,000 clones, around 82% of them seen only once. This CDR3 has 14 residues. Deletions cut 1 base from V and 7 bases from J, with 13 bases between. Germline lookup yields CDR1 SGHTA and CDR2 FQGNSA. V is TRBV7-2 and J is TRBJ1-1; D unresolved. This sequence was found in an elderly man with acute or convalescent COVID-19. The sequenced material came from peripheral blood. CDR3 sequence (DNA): TGTGCCAGCAGCTTAGGGGCCTCAAGTGGTGAAGCTTTCTTT. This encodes CASSLGASSGEAFF.